The 16 T cell receptor beta chains listed next were all sequenced from one sample in a study of CD8+ T cells in alopecia areata (dated by TCRdb to the late 2010s). Receptor libraries were prepared by the immunoSEQ multiplex PCR assay. To provide template for TCR sequencing, every sample had RNA extracted and reverse transcribed into cDNA. The immuneACCESS repertoire file appears here via TCRdb, limited to in-frame rearrangements. These files lack a portion of the clones; in checked studies, under half of the deficit traces to unresolved V genes, and the cause of the others is not known. The sample records 170,000 or so clones, roughly 64% of which are singletons. The ten largest clones capture over 9.5% of the sample. The time point label on this specimen signifies: about 5 months on oral tofacitinib. In light of the paper, this sample's treatment or condition label describes: oral pan-JAK inhibitor, 5-10 mg twice daily.

Source: CD8+ T cells sorted from blood, taken at week 24, from a patient treated with tofacitinib. These receptors originate from a human donor with alopecia areata.

This clone appeared a few times. V gene TRBV7-6 combines with J gene TRBJ2-5, with 10 bases that match TRBD1. CDR3 size: 16 residues. V shed 5 bases and J 7 bases; nucleotides not matched to a gene: 13. Germline loops: CDR1 SGHVS, CDR2 FNYEAQ. In nucleotides, the CDR3 is TGTGCCAGCAGCGTACGCTGGGACAGGGGTAAATGGACCCAGTACTTC. Translating gives CASSVRWDRGKWTQYF.

This clone was seen more than once but under ten times. The chain employs TRBV29-1 and TRBJ2-5; D is possibly TRBD2 (7 bases). Germline-derived CDR1 and CDR2 are SQVTM and ANQGSEA. There are 14 residues in the CDR3. Trimming shortened V by 6 bases and J by 4 bases, and 18 bases separated the two germline ends. The CDR3 region is CSVLIGGRGETQYF. The CDR3 DNA sequence: TGCAGCGTCCTAATCGGGGGGCGGGGAGAGACCCAGTACTTC.

This chain links TRBV2 with TRBJ1-1; D is undetermined. Trimming left V 4 bases short and J 0 bases short, with 15 bases between. CDR1 and CDR2 (germline): SNHLY, FYNNEI. The CDR3 is 16 amino acids. The CDR3: CASSVTLDLMNTEAFF. The CDR3 nucleotides read TGTGCCAGCAGTGTGACCCTCGACCTGATGAACACTGAAGCTTTCTTT.

The chain carries TRBV11-2 and TRBJ2-1, with D maybe TRBD1 (5 bases). The CDR3 runs to 15 residues. In germline, CDR1 is SGHAT, CDR2 FQNNGV. The V end was cut by 5 bases, the J end by 1 base, with 12 bases between. The CDR3 nucleotides are TGTGCCAGCAGCCCTGGGGCTGCGTCCTACAATGAGCAGTTCTTC. Encoded protein: CASSPGAASYNEQFF. Full variable domain (remainder filled in from reference TRBV11-2 and TRBJ2-1): EAGVAQSPRYKIIEKRQSVAFWCNPISGHATLYWYQQILGQGPKLLIQFQNNGVVDDSQLPKDRFSAERLKGVDSTLKIQPAKLEDSAVYLCASSPGAASYNEQFFGPGTRLTVL.

The rearrangement joins TRBV2 to TRBJ2-7; 8 nucleotides agree with TRBD2. CDR3 length: 15 residues. V shed 1 base and J 4 bases; nucleotides not matched to a gene: 6. Germline CDR1 SNHLY, CDR2 FYNNEI. CDR3: CASSEVSGGMYEQYF. The CDR3 nucleotides are TGTGCCAGCAGTGAAGTGTCGGGGGGGATGTACGAGCAGTACTTC.

This clone was seen only a few times. This chain connects TRBV13 to TRBJ2-5; D might be TRBD1 (5 bases). The CDR3 spans 14 residues. Germline V gene sequence: CDR1 PRHDT, CDR2 FYEKMQ (reference sequence). V was shortened by 2 bases and J by 4 bases, with 11 bases between the two germline ends. Written as DNA, the CDR3 is TGTGCCAGCAGCTTAAATGTAAGGGGAGAGACCCAGTACTTC. Protein product: CASSLNVRGETQYF. Together with reference TRBV13 and TRBJ2-5, the CDR3 gives the full variable domain: AAGVIQSPRHLIKEKRETATLKCYPIPRHDTVYWYQQGPGQDPQFLISFYEKMQSDKGSIPDRFSAQQFSDYHSELNMSSLELGDSALYFCASSLNVRGETQYFGPGTRLLVL.

The chain links TRBV7-2 to TRBJ2-7, with D uncertain. Trimming removed 0 bases at V and 5 bases at J, with 17 bases between. This CDR3 is built from 16 residues. Germline loops: CDR1 SGHTA, CDR2 FQGNSA. CDR3 nucleotide sequence: TGTGCCAGCAGCTTAGCGTGGCAGCCTCAGTCCCACGAGCAGTACTTC. Protein: CASSLAWQPQSHEQYF.

The CDR3 sequence: CASSLGTSGAYEQYF. The CDR3 DNA is TGTGCCAGCAGCCTCGGGACTAGCGGGGCCTACGAGCAGTACTTC. The chain combines TRBV9 with TRBJ2-7, with TRBD2 identical over 13 bases. The germline V gene has CDR1 SGDLS and CDR2 YYNGEE. This CDR3 is built from 15 residues. V was pared by 4 bases and J by 2 bases, with 3 bases of the junction left unmatched.

About this clone itself: The sample carries other DNA sequences with the same CDR3. The chain carries TRBV27 and TRBJ1-5; D call uncertain. Trimming shortened V by 0 bases and J by 4 bases, and 4 bases separated the two germline ends. Germline assignment: CDR1 MNHEY and CDR2 SMNVEV (reference sequence). The CDR3 totals 13 residues. The CDR3 loop is CASSLSGNQPQHF. The CDR3 region has the DNA TGTGCCAGCAGTTTATCAGGAAATCAGCCCCAGCATTTT.

This clone occurred a few times. This chain uses TRBV27 with TRBJ1-5; no clear D. V was shortened by 2 bases and J by 2 bases, with 4 bases between the two germline ends. Germline loops: CDR1 MNHEY, CDR2 SMNVEV (reference sequence). The CDR3 loop spans 13 amino acids. The CDR3 sequence: CASSLLGNQPQHF. The DNA of the CDR3 is TGTGCCAGCAGTTTACTGGGCAATCAGCCCCAGCATTTT.

V is TRBV19 and J is TRBJ1-2; D not resolved. The CDR3 is 13 amino acids. Germline-derived CDR1 and CDR2 are LNHDA and SQIVND (reference sequence). Trimming removed 3 bases at V and 4 bases at J, with 9 bases between. CDR3 sequence reads: CASSIGYSYGYTF. CDR3 in DNA: TGTGCCAGTAGTATTGGATACTCCTATGGCTACACCTTC.

CDR3 sequence (DNA): TGCAGTGCTAGCCAGGGTGGCTACACCTTC. Translating it yields CSASQGGYTF. This chain links TRBV20-1 with TRBJ1-2; a weak D match, TRBD1 (5 bases). The CDR3 consists of 10 residues. Trimming cost V 3 bases and J 7 bases, with 6 bases left between them. Germline V CDR1 and CDR2: DFQATT, SNEGSKA (reference sequence).

The sample holds a few counts of this clone. This rearrangement joins TRBV5-6 to TRBJ2-7, with a weak D call TRBD1 (6 bases). Germline CDR1 SGHDT, CDR2 YYEEEE. CDR3 length: 12 amino acids. V was shortened by 0 bases and J by 6 bases, with 7 bases between the two germline ends. For the CDR3, the DNA is TGTGCCAGCAGCTTGGCAGGGGCCGAGCAGTACTTC. Translation gives CASSLAGAEQYF.

This clone was seen only a few times. The J gene is TRBJ2-3, the V gene TRBV6-5, with D tentatively TRBD2 (6 bases). Deletions cut 5 bases from V and 13 bases from J, with 13 bases between. CDR3 size: 11 residues. From germline, CDR1 is MNHEY and CDR2 SVGAGI. The CDR3 spells CASSPGTREYF. The CDR3 DNA reads as TGTGCCAGCAGTCCCGGGACTCGGGAGTATTTT.

This clone occurred a few times. The chain links TRBV7-9 to TRBJ2-3; no definite D call. Germline-derived CDR1 and CDR2 are SEHNR and FQNEAQ (reference sequence). V shed 5 bases and J shed 4 bases, with 13 bases lying between them. CDR3 length: 14 residues. CDR3 sequence reads: CASSLESLADTQYF. The CDR3 nucleotides read TGTGCCAGCAGCCTCGAGTCGTTGGCAGATACGCAGTATTTT.

This clone was counted only a few times. V usage is TRBV2 and J usage is TRBJ2-3; the match to TRBD2 covers 10 bases. There are 17 residues in the CDR3. CDR1 is SNHLY and CDR2 is FYNNEI in the germline V gene. The ends lost 6 bases at V and 3 bases at J; junction bases unmatched: 12. CDR3 coding DNA: TGTGCCAGCAGCCAGCGGGGGGGACTAAAAATTACAGATACGCAGTATTTT. This sequence encodes CASSQRGGLKITDTQYF.